This T cell receptor beta chain was observed in a study of regulatory T cells in long-lasting Graves disease (dated by TCRdb to about 2021). General notes on the study: To count as having persistent Graves' disease, a patient had to have received antithyroid drug treatment for over 5 years with TSH receptor autoantibodies remaining persistently positive. On average, persistent Graves' disease patients in the clinical cohort had been on antithyroid drugs for roughly 11 years. TCR sequencing covered 13 persistent and approximately 20 newly diagnosed Graves' disease patients, about 35 samples in total. Peripheral blood TCR sequencing and RNA sequencing compared persistent Graves' disease patients with newly diagnosed Graves' disease patients. The study was registered as a clinical trial and conducted in China.

A remark on this clonotype: The antigen it binds to is not known. No qualities accompany the bases; no much larger clone lies one base away.

Receptor libraries were prepared by multiplex PCR. Data came from an Illumina HiSeq 4000. iRepertoire HTBI primers and Arm-PCR amplification of CDR3 regions were used to construct TCR beta libraries. PCR products were gel purified before sequencing. The authors processed their data as follows. Gene usage analysis of CDR3 amino acid clonotypes relied on the roughly 60 TRBV and about 15 TRBJ segments identified across samples. Filtered high-quality paired reads were merged into contigs using COPE and FqMerger. BLAST was used to align contigs to the IMGT TRBV, TRBD and TRBJ reference genes, and CDR3 was defined following IMGT. Any clonotype with a frequency above 0.1% was classified as a highly expanded clone. Shannon entropy was used to measure repertoire diversity, and the Gini coefficient was used to measure V-J evenness. A clonotype was considered public if more than one individual shared it. Through fastp at Q25 and MiXCR, TCRdb rebuilt clones from the public reads, retaining in-frame beta chains. A single entry per CDR3 protein holds the most common genes and DNA from its merged rows. TCRdb's processing, not the authors' own work, is the source of the V and J calls. The sample contains some 370,000 distinct CDR3 sequences, 23% of them found a single time. The ten largest clones capture roughly a quarter of the sample.

In the paper's terms, the time point label means: persistent/refractory GD, antithyroid drugs over 5 years with positive TRAb. RNA was extracted from PBMCs in TRIzol for both TCR sequencing and RNA sequencing. Graves' disease was diagnosed according to American Thyroid Association guidelines. The patients came from an endocrinology department in Xi'an, China. Each patient gave 7.5 to 10 milliliters of peripheral blood, collected in an EDTA anticoagulant tube. Ficoll Paque Plus density gradient separation was used to isolate PBMCs, and no further T cell sorting was done. An Agilent 2100 Bioanalyzer and agarose gel were used to assess RNA quality, and a NanoDrop 2000 was used to measure RNA concentration. Per the germline V gene, SNHLY is the CDR1 and FYNNEI is the CDR2. From its cysteine to its phenylalanine, the CDR3 spans 14 amino acids. Only the CDR3 region is kept as DNA, spanning 42 bases read in frame from base 1. Cut back by 8 bases and 2 bases, the V and J ends lie 16 bases apart.

General conclusions and limits of the study: The authors noted that the small sample size was a limitation that may lower accuracy. Persistent patients shared more public clonotypes among themselves (more than 2,500) than newly diagnosed patients did (approximately 970). Persistent Graves' disease patients showed lower TCR Shannon entropy and fewer highly expanded clones than newly diagnosed patients, suggesting clonal expansion. Sequencing and analysis were restricted to the TCR beta chain. Persistent disease showed preferential use of TRBV28, TRBJ1-2 and TRBJ2-5, whereas newly diagnosed disease favored TRBV20-1 and TRBJ2-1. Peripheral blood alone was examined, since thyroid tissue, which constituted the primary lesion, could not be accessed.

This TCR came from a woman aged 40 to 55 with Graves disease. Donor details come from another sample of the same person, matched by shared clones. The starting material was peripheral blood mononuclear cells (PBMCs), obtained when the disease was refractory, from a patient treated with antithyroid drugs. The sequence is built from TRBV2 and TRBJ2-7, with TRBD2 perhaps the D gene, on 6 matching bases. The CDR3 amino acid sequence is: CASPLGPGAYEQYF. The nucleotides read TGTGCCAGCCCGCTGGGACCGGGAGCCTACGAGCAGTACTTC.